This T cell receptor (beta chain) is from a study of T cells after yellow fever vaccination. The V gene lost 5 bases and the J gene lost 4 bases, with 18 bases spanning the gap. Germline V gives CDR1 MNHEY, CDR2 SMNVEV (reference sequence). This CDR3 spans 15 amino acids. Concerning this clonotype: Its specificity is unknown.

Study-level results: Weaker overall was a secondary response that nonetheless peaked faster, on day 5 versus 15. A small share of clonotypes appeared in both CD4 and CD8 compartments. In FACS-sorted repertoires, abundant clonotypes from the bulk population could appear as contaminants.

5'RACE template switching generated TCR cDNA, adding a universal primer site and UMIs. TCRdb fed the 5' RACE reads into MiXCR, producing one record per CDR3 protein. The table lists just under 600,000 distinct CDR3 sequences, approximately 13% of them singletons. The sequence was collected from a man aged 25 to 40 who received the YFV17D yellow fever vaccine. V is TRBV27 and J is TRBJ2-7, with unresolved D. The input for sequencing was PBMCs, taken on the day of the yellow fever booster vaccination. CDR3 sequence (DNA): TGTGCCAGCAGTCTCGAGGCCAGCGAGCTATACGAGCAGTACTTC. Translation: CASSLEASELYEQYF.